Here is one TCR beta chain with its context. This sample stems from a study of OX40 agonist ivuxolimab in advanced cancers. Produced via immunoSEQ multiplex PCR; TCRdb's table is partial and in-frame only. The sample records about 11,000 clones, around nine tenths being singletons. Germline V gene sequence: CDR1 MNHEY, CDR2 SMNVEV (reference sequence). Trimming removed 8 bases from V and 3 bases from J; junction bases left unmatched: 10. The CDR3 length is 14 residues. The rearrangement joins TRBV27 to TRBJ2-7; 7 bases match TRBD1. The sequenced sample was CD4+ or CD8+ T cells sorted from blood, obtained in a trial of the OX40 agonist ivuxolimab. The receptor comes from an adult with an advanced solid tumor such as melanoma, head and neck, liver or kidney cancer. The CDR3 DNA follows: TGTGCCAGCGGAAACAGGGGACCCAACTACGAGCAGTACTTC. Translated: CASGNRGPNYEQYF.